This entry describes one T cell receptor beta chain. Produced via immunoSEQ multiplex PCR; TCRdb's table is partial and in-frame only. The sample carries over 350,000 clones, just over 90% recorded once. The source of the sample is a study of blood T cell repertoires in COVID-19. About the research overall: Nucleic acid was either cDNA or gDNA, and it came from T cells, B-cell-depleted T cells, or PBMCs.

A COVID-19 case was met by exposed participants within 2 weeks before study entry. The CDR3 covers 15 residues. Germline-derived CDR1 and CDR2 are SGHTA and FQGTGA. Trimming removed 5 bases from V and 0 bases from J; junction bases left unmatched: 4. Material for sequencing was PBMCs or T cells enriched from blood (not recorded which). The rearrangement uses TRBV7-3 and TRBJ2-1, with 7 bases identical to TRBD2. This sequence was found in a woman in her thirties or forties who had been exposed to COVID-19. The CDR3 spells CASSPSGDSYNEQFF. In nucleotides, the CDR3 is TGTGCCAGCAGCCCAAGCGGGGACTCCTACAATGAGCAGTTCTTC.